This T cell receptor beta chain was captured in a study of blood T cells in healthy people across ages. Combining a sample-barcoded 5' primer with a J-beta primer mix, a second PCR ran for roughly 7 to 11 cycles. Each sample yielded at least 2.5 million CDR3-containing paired-end reads. TCRdb redid the calling of the 5' RACE reads with MiXCR, one entry per CDR3 protein. The sample lists approximately 800,000 distinct CDR3 sequences, 46% occurring once. The CDR3 runs 13 residues. The junction had 4 bases not matched to a gene; V was cut back by 3 bases and J by 7 bases. Germline values: CDR1 SGHTA, CDR2 FQGTGA.

Input material: blood. This clonotype was obtained from a man at least 80 years old in good health. The chain recombines TRBV7-3 with TRBJ1-1; 8 nucleotides agree with TRBD1. CDR3 bases: TGTGCCAGCAGCTTCACCGGGACAGGTGAAGCTTTCTTT. Translated: CASSFTGTGEAFF.